This T cell receptor (beta chain) was identified during a study of blood T cell repertoires in COVID-19. Study details: The origin of the acute and convalescent COVID-19 samples was the United States, Italy and Spain.

Cohorts were determined from participant-reported clinical history. There are 13 residues in the CDR3. Per the germline V gene, CDR1 is SGHVS and CDR2 is FQNEAQ. Deletions cut 5 bases from V and 4 bases from J, with 12 bases between. Sequencing was performed with immunoSEQ multiplex PCR; in TCRdb, only in-frame clones are kept and a portion is missing. The sample includes some 180,000 clones, approximately 89% seen only once; the top ten take roughly 6%. The TCR sequence derives from a man between 35 and 55 years old who had recovered from COVID-19. The material sequenced was PBMCs or T cells enriched from blood (not recorded which). The chain links TRBV7-8 to TRBJ2-7, with a possible D match to TRBD2 (5 bases). CDR3 amino acids: CASSPRAQYEQYF. DNA for the CDR3: TGTGCCAGCAGCCCGCGGGCTCAATACGAGCAGTACTTC.